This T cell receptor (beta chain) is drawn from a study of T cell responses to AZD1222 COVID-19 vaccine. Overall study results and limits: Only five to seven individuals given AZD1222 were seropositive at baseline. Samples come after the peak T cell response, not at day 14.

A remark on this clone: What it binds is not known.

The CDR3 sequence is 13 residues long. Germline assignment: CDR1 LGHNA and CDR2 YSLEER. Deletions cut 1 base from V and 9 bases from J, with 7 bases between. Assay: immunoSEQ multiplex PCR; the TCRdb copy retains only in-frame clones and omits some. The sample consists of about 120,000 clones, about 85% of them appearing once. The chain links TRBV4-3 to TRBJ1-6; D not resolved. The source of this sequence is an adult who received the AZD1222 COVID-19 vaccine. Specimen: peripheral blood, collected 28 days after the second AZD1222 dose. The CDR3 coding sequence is TGCGCCAGCAGCCAAGTGATAGGTTCACCCCTCCACTTT. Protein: CASSQVIGSPLHF.